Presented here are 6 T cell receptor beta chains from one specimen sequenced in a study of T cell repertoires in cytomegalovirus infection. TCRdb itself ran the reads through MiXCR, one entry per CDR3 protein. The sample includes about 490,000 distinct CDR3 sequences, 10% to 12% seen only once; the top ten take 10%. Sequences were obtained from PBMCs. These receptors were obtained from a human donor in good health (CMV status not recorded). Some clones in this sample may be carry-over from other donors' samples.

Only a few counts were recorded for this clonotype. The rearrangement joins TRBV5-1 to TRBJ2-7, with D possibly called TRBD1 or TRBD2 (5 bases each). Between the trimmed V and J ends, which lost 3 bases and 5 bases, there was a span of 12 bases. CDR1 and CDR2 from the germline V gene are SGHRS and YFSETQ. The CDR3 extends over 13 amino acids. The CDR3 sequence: CASSWGSSNEQYF. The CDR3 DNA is TGCGCCAGCAGCTGGGGGAGTTCTAACGAGCAGTACTTC. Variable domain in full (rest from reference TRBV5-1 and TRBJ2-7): KAGVTQTPRYLIKTRGQQVTLSCSPISGHRSVSWYQQTPGQGLQFLFEYFSETQRNKGNFPGRFSGRQFSNSRSEMNVSTLELGDSALYLCASSWGSSNEQYFGPGTRLTVT.

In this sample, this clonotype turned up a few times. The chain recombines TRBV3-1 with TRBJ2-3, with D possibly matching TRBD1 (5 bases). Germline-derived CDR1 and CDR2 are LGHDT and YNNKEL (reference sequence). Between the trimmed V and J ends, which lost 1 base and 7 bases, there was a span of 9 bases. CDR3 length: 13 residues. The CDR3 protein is CASSQVQENTQYF. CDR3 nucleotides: TGTGCCAGCAGCCAAGTACAGGAGAATACGCAGTATTTT.

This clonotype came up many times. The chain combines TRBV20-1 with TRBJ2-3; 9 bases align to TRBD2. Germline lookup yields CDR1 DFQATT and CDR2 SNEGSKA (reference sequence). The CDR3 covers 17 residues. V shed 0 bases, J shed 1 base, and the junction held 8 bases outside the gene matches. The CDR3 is CSARDAAGGGGTDTQYF. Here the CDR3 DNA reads TGCAGTGCTAGAGATGCGGCGGGGGGGGGAGGCACAGATACGCAGTATTTT.

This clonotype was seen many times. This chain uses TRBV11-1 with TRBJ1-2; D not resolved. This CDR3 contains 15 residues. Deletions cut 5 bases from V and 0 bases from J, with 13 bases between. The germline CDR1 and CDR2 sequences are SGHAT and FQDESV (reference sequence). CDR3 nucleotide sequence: TGTGCCAGCAGCCGCAGCATGGAAGCTAACTATGGCTACACCTTC. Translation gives CASSRSMEANYGYTF. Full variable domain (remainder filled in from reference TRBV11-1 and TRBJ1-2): EAEVAQSPRYKITEKSQAVAFWCDPISGHATLYWYRQILGQGPELLVQFQDESVVDDSQLPKDRFSAERLKGVDSTLKIQPAELGDSAMYLCASSRSMEANYGYTFGSGTRLTVV.

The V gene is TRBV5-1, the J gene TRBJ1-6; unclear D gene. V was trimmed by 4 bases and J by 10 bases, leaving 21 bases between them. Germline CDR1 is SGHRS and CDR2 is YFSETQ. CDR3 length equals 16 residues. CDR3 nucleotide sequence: TGCGCCAGCAGCATCCCGTCTGGAGGCGGGGAATCACCCCTCCACTTT. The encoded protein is CASSIPSGGGESPLHF. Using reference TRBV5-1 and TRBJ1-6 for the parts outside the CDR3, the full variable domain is KAGVTQTPRYLIKTRGQQVTLSCSPISGHRSVSWYQQTPGQGLQFLFEYFSETQRNKGNFPGRFSGRQFSNSRSEMNVSTLELGDSALYLCASSIPSGGGESPLHFGNGTRLTVT.

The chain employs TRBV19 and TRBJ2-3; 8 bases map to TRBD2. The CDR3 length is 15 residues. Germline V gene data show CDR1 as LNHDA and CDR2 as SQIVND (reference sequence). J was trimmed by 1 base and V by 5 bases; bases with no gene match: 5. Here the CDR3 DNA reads TGTGCCAGTAGTCAAGCGGGAGCGGGCACAGATACGCAGTATTTT. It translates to CASSQAGAGTDTQYF.